This paragraph covers one TCR beta chain sequence. Antigen specificity is unknown. This specimen belongs to a study of cytomegalovirus exposure and HLA in healthy donors. Study results and caveats: The study reported that TCR beta sequences accurately predicted HLA-A and HLA-B alleles in most subjects. In vitro testing confirmed a few CMV-associated chains as specific for CMV antigens.

The PCR employed 60 Vbeta primers together with 13 Jbeta primers. The method was immunoSEQ multiplex PCR; TCRdb's version includes in-frame clones alone and lacks a portion of them. Here the sample spans about 200,000 clones, about 88% being singletons. The length of the CDR3 is 14 residues. The trim removed 6 bases at V and 10 bases at J, leaving 12 bases unmatched. Germline values: CDR1 SGHVS, CDR2 FQNEAQ. This sequence joins TRBV7-8 and TRBJ2-7; TRBD1 matches at 10 bases. Sequencing was carried out using PBMCs. The clonotype was recovered from a woman in her twenties or thirties in good health and CMV-seronegative. DNA of the CDR3: TGTGCCAGCAGTAATTGGGACAGGGGCATGGAACAGTACTTC. This translates into CASSNWDRGMEQYF.